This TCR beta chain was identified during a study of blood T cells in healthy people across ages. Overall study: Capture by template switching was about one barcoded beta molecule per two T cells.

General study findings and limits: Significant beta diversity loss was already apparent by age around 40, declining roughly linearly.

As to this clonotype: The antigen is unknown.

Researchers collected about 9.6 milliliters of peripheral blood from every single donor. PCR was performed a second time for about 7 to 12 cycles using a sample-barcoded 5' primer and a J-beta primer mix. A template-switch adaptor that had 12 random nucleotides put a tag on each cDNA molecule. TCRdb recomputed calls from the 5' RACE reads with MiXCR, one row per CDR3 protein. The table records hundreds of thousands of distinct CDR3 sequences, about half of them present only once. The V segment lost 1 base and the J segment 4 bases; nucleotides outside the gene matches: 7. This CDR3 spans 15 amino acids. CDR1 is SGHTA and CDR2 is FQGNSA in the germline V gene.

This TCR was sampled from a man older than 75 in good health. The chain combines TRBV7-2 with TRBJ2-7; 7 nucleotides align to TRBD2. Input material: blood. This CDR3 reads CASSLGWTSEYEQYF. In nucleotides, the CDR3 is TGTGCCAGCAGCTTAGGCTGGACTAGTGAGTACGAGCAGTACTTC.